These 28 T cell receptor beta chains came from one sample sequenced in a study of cytomegalovirus exposure and HLA in healthy donors. Assay: immunoSEQ multiplex PCR; the TCRdb copy retains only in-frame clones and omits some. The sample lists around 190,000 clones, around nine tenths occurring once. Sequencing used PBMCs. Every receptor here comes from a man aged 25-45 years in good health and CMV-seropositive.

The rearrangement joins TRBV5-6 to TRBJ2-5; D perhaps matches TRBD1 (6 bases). Germline V lookup: CDR1 SGHDT, CDR2 YYEEEE. The CDR3 runs 14 residues. Trimming removed 0 bases at V and 4 bases at J, with 10 bases between. CDR3: CASSLGPGVETQYF. The DNA of the CDR3 is TGTGCCAGCAGCTTGGGGCCAGGGGTAGAGACCCAGTACTTC.

V usage is TRBV6-5 and J usage is TRBJ2-6; 7 bases align to TRBD1. Germline CDR1 MNHEY, CDR2 SVGAGI. The CDR3 runs to 15 residues. V lost 9 bases to trimming and J lost 0 bases; unmatched junction nucleotides: 5. CDR3 in DNA: TGTGCCAGTTGGACAGGACGCTCTGGGGCCAACGTCCTGACTTTC. Protein: CASWTGRSGANVLTF.

The chain carries TRBV5-6 and TRBJ2-3; 11 bases map to TRBD1. The CDR3 is 14 residues long. Germline assignment: CDR1 SGHDT and CDR2 YYEEEE. Germline trimming cut 4 bases from V and 8 bases from J; bases unmatched to any gene: 6. The CDR3 sequence: CASSTGQGVGTQYF. The CDR3 nucleotides are TGTGCCAGCAGCACGGGACAGGGGGTAGGTACGCAGTATTTT.

The CDR3 loop is CASSVVGYGYTF. CDR3 sequence (DNA): TGTGCCAGCAGCGTAGTGGGGTATGGCTACACCTTC. V and J are TRBV9 and TRBJ1-2; D is uncertain. Trimming shortened V by 0 bases and J by 5 bases, and 5 bases separated the two germline ends. This CDR3 spans 12 amino acids. CDR1 and CDR2 (germline): SGDLS, YYNGEE.

This sequence joins TRBV14 and TRBJ2-1, with 10 bases matching TRBD2. The germline V gene has CDR1 SGHDN and CDR2 FVKESK. The CDR3 runs 16 residues. The V gene end was trimmed by 4 bases and the J gene end by 6 bases; junction bases not matched to a gene: 9. As DNA, the CDR3 is TGTGCCAGCAGCCCCCGTCTAGCGGGGGCAACCAATGAGCAGTTCTTC. As protein: CASSPRLAGATNEQFF.

V gene TRBV27 combines with J gene TRBJ2-3; D tentatively reads TRBD1 or TRBD2 (5 bases each). The length of the CDR3 is 17 residues. The germline CDR1 and CDR2 sequences are MNHEY and SMNVEV (reference sequence). V lost 3 bases, J lost 2 bases, and 18 bases lay in between. The chain's CDR3 is CASSLAGSLAYTDTQYF. The CDR3 bases are TGTGCCAGCAGTTTGGCAGGGTCCCTAGCCTACACAGATACGCAGTATTTT.

The chain joins TRBV5-4 to TRBJ2-2; 7 positions agree with TRBD2. Per the germline V gene, CDR1 is SGHNT and CDR2 is YYREEE (reference sequence). The CDR3 is 16 amino acids. With 0 bases clipped from V and 5 bases from J, the junction kept 7 bases outside the gene matches. This chain's CDR3 is CASSLAGGGGTGELFF. CDR3 sequence (DNA): TGTGCCAGCAGCTTGGCTGGGGGGGGTGGTACCGGGGAGCTGTTTTTT.

In nucleotides, the CDR3 is TGTGCCTGGAAAACAGATACGCAGTATTTT. As protein: CAWKTDTQYF. The chain is built from TRBV30 and TRBJ2-3; D ambiguous. V dropped 4 bases and J dropped 3 bases, with 2 bases sitting between them. The CDR3 runs 10 residues. In germline, CDR1 is GTSNPN, CDR2 SVGIG (reference sequence).

This chain joins TRBV2 and TRBJ1-2; the match to TRBD1 covers 9 bases. The CDR3 runs 15 residues. CDR1 and CDR2 (germline): SNHLY, FYNNEI. The ends lost 8 bases at V and 4 bases at J; junction bases unmatched: 11. The CDR3 protein is CASAGGRDRVYGYTF. The CDR3 DNA sequence: TGTGCCAGCGCAGGTGGACGGGACAGGGTCTATGGCTACACCTTC.

The chain recombines TRBV6-5 with TRBJ2-7, with unresolved D. Germline values: CDR1 MNHEY, CDR2 SVGAGI. V lost 0 bases and J 4 bases, leaving 10 bases between the germline ends. CDR3 length equals 14 residues. The CDR3 reads CASSYSPPLYEQYF. The CDR3 DNA reads as TGTGCCAGCAGTTACTCCCCGCCCCTTTACGAGCAGTACTTC.

The chain combines TRBV19 with TRBJ2-7; 8 bases map to TRBD1. Trimming at V came to 4 bases and at J to 4 bases, leaving 6 bases not matched to a gene. CDR1 and CDR2 from the germline V gene are LNHDA and SQIVND (reference sequence). This CDR3 spans 14 amino acids. DNA for the CDR3: TGTGCCAGTAGTAGAGGACAGGGCAGGTACGAGCAGTACTTC. Residues: CASSRGQGRYEQYF.

This clone was observed a handful of times. The rearrangement uses TRBV9 and TRBJ1-1; no definite D call. The germline V and J ends were trimmed by 1 base and 0 bases, with 4 bases remaining between them. CDR1 and CDR2 (germline): SGDLS, YYNGEE. The CDR3 is made up of 13 amino acids. The CDR3, as DNA: TGTGCCAGCAGCGTAACGGTGAACACTGAAGCTTTCTTT. Translated: CASSVTVNTEAFF.

The rearrangement joins TRBV7-3 to TRBJ2-5; TRBD1 matches 7 bases. This CDR3 has 16 amino acids. Germline V gene data show CDR1 as SGHTA and CDR2 as FQGTGA. V lost 2 bases, J lost 3 bases, and 9 bases stayed unmatched. The CDR3 nucleotides are TGTGCCAGCAGCTTAGGTTTCCATGACAGGGAAGAGACCCAGTACTTC. This sequence encodes CASSLGFHDREETQYF.

This sequence joins TRBV11-2 and TRBJ1-3; D is perhaps TRBD1 (5 bases). CDR3 length equals 17 residues. V lost 4 bases and J 0 bases, leaving 16 bases between the germline ends. The germline V gene has CDR1 SGHAT and CDR2 FQNNGV. CDR3: CASSSHRDSSSGNTIYF. CDR3 DNA sequence: TGTGCCAGCAGCTCCCACCGGGACTCCAGCTCTGGAAACACCATATATTTT.

This chain links TRBV7-2 with TRBJ2-5; 8 bases match TRBD2. Losses at the gene ends were 2 bases for V and 4 bases for J; bases not matched to a gene: 9. This CDR3 has 16 residues. Germline V gene lookup returns CDR1 SGHTA and CDR2 FQGNSA. CDR3 sequence reads: CASSLTGGLLGETQYF. Here the CDR3 DNA reads TGTGCCAGCAGCTTAACGGGGGGGCTTTTAGGAGAGACCCAGTACTTC.

The chain uses TRBV19 and TRBJ2-7, with 9 positions matching TRBD1. Unmatched junction bases numbered 3, after V lost 3 bases and J lost 3 bases. The CDR3 runs 14 residues. Germline-derived CDR1 and CDR2 are LNHDA and SQIVND (reference sequence). CDR3 region: CASSMSGQGYEQYF. CDR3 in DNA: TGTGCCAGTAGTATGTCGGGACAGGGCTACGAGCAGTACTTC.

The chain uses TRBV6-5 and TRBJ1-2, with D uncertain. Germline CDR1 reads MNHEY; CDR2 reads SVGAGI. The CDR3 sequence is 14 residues long. V lost 6 bases, J lost 8 bases, and 19 bases lay in between. CDR3 sequence (DNA): TGTGCCAGCAGCTCCCGAACCGCAAAGCACGGCTACACCTTC. This encodes CASSSRTAKHGYTF.

The gene calls are TRBV18 and TRBJ1-2; D is unresolved. The germline V gene has CDR1 KGHSH and CDR2 LQKENI. The CDR3 length is 14 residues. Trimming took 5 bases from V and 4 from J, leaving 14 bases between them. Here the CDR3 DNA reads TGTGCCAGCTCAAACCCTCCTCCAAGCTATGGCTACACCTTC. This encodes CASSNPPPSYGYTF.

V usage is TRBV19 and J usage is TRBJ1-1; D is uncertain. The germline V and J ends were trimmed by 2 bases and 1 base, with 5 bases remaining between them. The CDR3 extends over 13 amino acids. Germline CDR1 reads LNHDA; CDR2 reads SQIVND (reference sequence). CDR3 nucleotide sequence: TGTGCCAGTAGTATAACCCGGAACACTGAAGCTTTCTTT. Translation gives CASSITRNTEAFF.

The chain couples TRBV28 to TRBJ2-1; TRBD1 is a possible D gene (6 bases). From germline, CDR1 is MDHEN and CDR2 SYDVKM. V lost 1 base and J lost 3, with 13 bases in between. The CDR3 runs to 16 residues. The CDR3 bases are TGTGCCAGCAGTTTATTTGGTTTACAGGGCTACAATGAGCAGTTCTTC. Translated, it gives CASSLFGLQGYNEQFF.

V and J are TRBV6-1 and TRBJ2-1, with D possibly matching TRBD2 (5 bases). The germline gives CDR1 MNHNS, CDR2 SASEGT. This CDR3 is 15 amino acids long. V lost 3 bases, J lost 0 bases, and 9 bases lay in between. The CDR3 DNA follows: TGTGCCAGCAGTGATGTGGGAGCCTCCTACAATGAGCAGTTCTTC. Protein product: CASSDVGASYNEQFF.

As for this clone: The junction differs from germline at one of its ends, possibly a read error. J is TRBJ1-1 and V is TRBV4-3, with D perhaps matching TRBD1 (5 bases). The germline gives CDR1 LGHNA, CDR2 YSLEER. The CDR3 sequence is 15 residues long. The CDR3 nucleotides are TGCGCCAGCAGCGAAGAATGGGGCCCGAACACTGAAGCTTTCTTT. Encoded protein: CASSEEWGPNTEAFF.

The chain is built from TRBV6-5 and TRBJ1-3; maybe TRBD1 (6 bases). This CDR3 contains 15 residues. V dropped 6 bases and J dropped 2 bases, with 14 bases sitting between them. Looked up from germline, CDR1 is MNHEY and CDR2 is SVGAGI. The CDR3 nucleotides read TGTGCCAGCAGGCCGTCGGGGGGCACTGGAAACACCATATATTTT. Translation: CASRPSGGTGNTIYF.

The chain carries TRBV2 and TRBJ2-4; TRBD2 agrees at 11 bases. The trim removed 2 bases at V and 0 bases at J, leaving 12 bases unmatched. The germline V gene has CDR1 SNHLY and CDR2 FYNNEI. The CDR3 is 20 amino acids. The CDR3 spells CASSEFRLTSGALAKNIQYF. As DNA, the CDR3 is TGTGCCAGCAGTGAATTCCGGTTGACTAGCGGGGCTCTAGCCAAAAACATTCAGTACTTC.

V usage is TRBV6-5 and J usage is TRBJ2-5; D gene unclear. The CDR3 is 15 amino acids. Germline loops: CDR1 MNHEY, CDR2 SVGAGI. V lost 5 bases and J lost 4, with 17 bases in between. CDR3 DNA: TGTGCCAGCAGTGGCAGGATCCACACCCTAGAGACCCAGTACTTC. Translated: CASSGRIHTLETQYF.

The gene calls are TRBV6-5 and TRBJ2-5; D is ambiguous. CDR3 length: 12 residues. V was shortened by 5 bases and J by 2 bases, with 6 bases between the two germline ends. Germline CDR1 and CDR2: MNHEY and SVGAGI. The CDR3 reads CASSPSQETQYF. In DNA, the CDR3 is TGTGCCAGCAGTCCGTCGCAAGAGACCCAGTACTTC.

V gene TRBV5-1 combines with J gene TRBJ2-1; 7 nucleotides align to TRBD2. Germline CDR1 and CDR2: SGHRS and YFSETQ. The CDR3 spans 15 residues. V was pared by 1 base and J by 8 bases, with 9 bases of the junction left unmatched. The CDR3 DNA sequence: TGCGCCAGCAGCTTGTCAGCGGGAAGGAATTATGAGCAGTTCTTC. Translating it yields CASSLSAGRNYEQFF.

The chain carries TRBV6-5 and TRBJ2-5, with TRBD2 as a possible D gene (6 bases). Germline V CDR1 and CDR2: MNHEY, SVGAGI. The V and J ends lost 7 bases and 2 bases respectively, with 17 bases between them. CDR3 length: 15 residues. Here the CDR3 reads CASTAPGTPQETQYF. DNA for the CDR3: TGTGCCAGCACTGCGCCCGGGACTCCTCAAGAGACCCAGTACTTC.